Here is one TCR beta chain with its context. Per the original methods: By means of reference gene primer amplification, nucleated cell counts were estimated. Here immunoSEQ multiplex PCR was the method, and the copy in TCRdb shows in-frame clones only, minus some. The V and J calls and clone size come from that table; D and trimming were worked out from the DNA. The sample lists more than 95,000 clones; roughly 80% were seen once. CDR1 and CDR2 from the germline V gene are SGHVS and FNYEAQ. V shed 1 base and J 9 bases; nucleotides not matched to a gene: 9. The CDR3 totals 16 residues. The data were taken from a study of blood T cell repertoires in COVID-19. Overall study: The samples span acute and convalescent COVID-19 from the United States, Italy and Spain.

Sequencing was carried out using peripheral blood. This rearrangement joins TRBV7-6 to TRBJ2-1, with TRBD1 identical over 10 bases. The sequence came from a man in his sixties with acute or convalescent COVID-19. CDR3 sequence: CASSLVVWTGGGEQFF. In nucleotides, the CDR3 is TGTGCCAGCAGCTTAGTAGTGTGGACAGGGGGGGGTGAGCAGTTCTTC.